This is a list of T cell receptor beta chains from one sample in a study of T cell responses to AZD1222 COVID-19 vaccine. The repertoire was sequenced with immunoSEQ multiplex PCR; TCRdb's copy has only in-frame clones and lacks some. In the table there are 75,000 to 100,000 clones, roughly 90% of which are singletons. The sequenced sample was peripheral blood, obtained on day 0 of AZD1222 vaccination. Receptors originate from an adult in good health. Each CDR3 is given with its conserved first and last residue. The D gene is left open where the match is weak. Size tells how often a clone was seen (once, few, many) or the class of an expanded clone, and some rows leave it out.

d_gene | j_gene | len | abundance | v_gene | CDR3aa | CDR3nt
. | TRBJ1-5 | 12 | . | TRBV28 | CASIGGRQPQHF | TGTGCCAGCATTGGGGGAAGACAGCCCCAGCATTTT
. | TRBJ2-5 | 14 | . | TRBV5-5 | CASSTDGAQETQYF | TGTGCCAGCAGCACGGACGGAGCCCAGGAGACCCAGTACTTC
. | TRBJ1-1 | 11 | once | TRBV28 | CASSLITEAFF | TGTGCCAGCAGTTTAATCACTGAAGCTTTCTTT
. | TRBJ2-1 | 16 | few | TRBV4-2 | CASSQDRSFRASEQFF | TGTGCCAGCAGCCAAGATCGATCATTCCGAGCTTCTGAGCAGTTCTTC
TRBD1 | TRBJ2-7 | 15 | . | TRBV19 | CASSASGQGGYEQYF | TGTGCCAGTAGTGCGTCGGGACAGGGAGGCTACGAGCAGTACTTC
. | TRBJ2-3 | 15 | . | TRBV5-6 | CASSPGGEMTDTQYF | TGTGCCAGCAGCCCGGGCGGCGAGATGACAGATACGCAGTATTTT
. | TRBJ1-1 | 12 | . | TRBV11-2 | CASSLESPRAFF | TGTGCCAGCAGCTTAGAGTCGCCTAGGGCTTTCTTT
. | TRBJ1-2 | 12 | . | TRBV28 | CASSLPIYGYTF | TGTGCCAGCAGTTTACCAATCTATGGCTACACCTTC
TRBD1 | TRBJ2-7 | 15 | . | TRBV27 | CASSFRGSGSYEQYF | TGTGCCAGCAGTTTCAGGGGGAGTGGCTCCTACGAGCAGTACTTC
TRBD1 | TRBJ1-5 | 12 | once | TRBV19 | CASSDRDQPQHF | TGTGCCAGTAGTGACAGGGACCAGCCCCAGCATTTT
. | TRBJ1-5 | 14 | . | TRBV4-3 | CASSQEYRSEPQHF | TGCGCCAGCAGCCAAGAATACAGGTCAGAGCCCCAGCATTTT
. | TRBJ2-3 | 14 | . | TRBV24-1 | CATSDFLLEDTQYF | TGTGCCACCAGTGATTTTCTATTAGAAGATACGCAGTATTTT
TRBD1 | TRBJ2-6 | 15 | . | TRBV27 | CASKLQGFGANVLTF | TGTGCCAGCAAATTACAGGGGTTTGGGGCCAACGTCCTGACTTTC
TRBD2 | TRBJ2-2 | 18 | . | TRBV27 | CASSLYPGLAGGPGELFF | TGTGCCAGCAGTTTATACCCGGGACTAGCGGGAGGGCCCGGGGAGCTGTTTTTT
TRBD1 | TRBJ2-4 | 12 | . | TRBV30 | CAWSGQGATQYF | TGTGCCTGGAGTGGACAGGGGGCTACTCAGTACTTC
. | TRBJ1-2 | 13 | once | TRBV6-5 | CASSYSRVRGYTF | TGTGCCAGCAGTTACTCGAGGGTCCGTGGCTACACCTTC
. | TRBJ2-5 | 11 | . | TRBV20-1 | CSAVFQETQYF | TGCAGTGCGGTCTTCCAAGAGACCCAGTACTTC
. | TRBJ1-5 | 13 | . | TRBV27 | CASRRGREQPQHF | TGTGCCAGCAGGCGGGGCAGAGAACAGCCCCAGCATTTT
TRBD1 | TRBJ2-1 | 15 | . | TRBV5-3 | CARSLGQGAYNEQFF | TGTGCCAGAAGCCTAGGACAGGGGGCGTACAATGAGCAGTTCTTC
TRBD2 | TRBJ2-5 | 15 | . | TRBV3-1/TRBV3-2 | CASTKTSGAQETQYF | TGTGCCAGCACCAAGACTAGCGGAGCCCAAGAGACCCAGTACTTC